The clone carrying this T cell receptor (beta chain) was detected many times. What it recognizes is unknown. In TCRdb, the reads were re-called with MiXCR into one record per CDR3 protein. The sample records about 310,000 distinct CDR3 sequences, roughly 25% being singletons. The source of the sample is a study of T cell repertoires in cytomegalovirus infection. Study-level information: Alongside well-studied HLA-B-restricted CMV epitopes, recently identified HLA-C-restricted CMV epitopes were also used.

Study findings and constraints: Ex vivo responses were dominated by HLA-C-restricted CMV-specific TCR beta clonotypes.

The length of the CDR3 is 14 residues. CDR1 is MNHNS and CDR2 is SASEGT in the germline V gene. V lost 6 bases to trimming and J lost 0 bases, with 9 bases between them. The sample was cultured PBMCs, taken from culture after CMV antigen stimulation. J is TRBJ1-3 and V is TRBV6-1; D is ambiguous. This TCR derives from a human donor in good health (CMV status not recorded). Some clones in this sample may be carry-over from other donors' samples. The CDR3 sequence: CASRTLNSGNTIYF. CDR3 nucleotide sequence: TGTGCCAGCAGGACATTAAACTCTGGAAACACCATATATTTT.